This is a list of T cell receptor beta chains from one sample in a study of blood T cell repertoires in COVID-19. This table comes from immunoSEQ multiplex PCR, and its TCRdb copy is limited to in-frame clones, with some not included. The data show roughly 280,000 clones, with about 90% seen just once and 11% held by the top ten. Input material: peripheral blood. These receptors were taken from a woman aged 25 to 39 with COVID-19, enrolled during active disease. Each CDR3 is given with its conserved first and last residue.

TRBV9,CASSGGPGTSLTDTQYF
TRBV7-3,CASSLQQGLTEAFF
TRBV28,CASSLDSNEQYF
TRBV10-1,CASSESLNSGQFF
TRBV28,CASSLLPSLAYNEQFF
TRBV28,CASRLAANTGELFF
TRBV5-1,CASSLGGQANQPQHF
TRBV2,CASSAARGSEQYF
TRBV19,CASSSPGTASPYEQYF
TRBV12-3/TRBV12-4,CASNKGRTEAFF
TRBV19,CASSSGASGKREQYF
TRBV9,CASSAGLAYYNEQFF
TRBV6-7,CASSYLPTEYSNQPQHF
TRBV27,CASSLRTGMGYGYTF
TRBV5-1,CASSFIPSNEKLFF
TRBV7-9,CASSSGTGVTGELFF
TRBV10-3,CAISGPADQDTQYF
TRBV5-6,CASSYPGQAIEAFF
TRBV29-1,CSVQTGVMNTEAFF
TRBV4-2,CASSQNIISGYTF
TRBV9,CASSATSGSSYEQYF
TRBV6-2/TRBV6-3,CASSKSQGAYEQYF
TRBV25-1,CASSEIGTGDNSPLHF
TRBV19,CASSLNQGSETQYF
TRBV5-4,CASSLGGGGTDTQYF
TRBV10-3,CAIGTRDTGELFF
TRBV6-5,CASSYTGAGYGYTF
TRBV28,CASSLPEGGEWKLFF
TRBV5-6,CASSPSSGQFYEQYF
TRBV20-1,CSASTGQGAQETQYF
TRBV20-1,CSASSGRETYEQYF
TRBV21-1,CASSKGDNKNTEAFF
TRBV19,CATTPGQKNYGYTF
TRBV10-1,CASSEGQGEQYF
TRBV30,CAWSVQTSGRREQYF
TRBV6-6,CASRKGQTNTGELFF
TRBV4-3,CASSQDDRGFEKTQYF
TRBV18,CASSPGGTGNTEAFF
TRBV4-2,CASSRGAGVGHNEQFF
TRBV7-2,CASSLDLRMNTEAFF
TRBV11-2,CASSPHRVAGANVLTF
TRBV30,CAWRGRAYEQYF
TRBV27,CASSGTALGDSPLHF
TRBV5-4,CASSLPGQEGKNTEAFF
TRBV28,CASSNSLANYGYTF
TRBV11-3,CASSRGTALTDTQYF
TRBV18,CASSPAQSKYGYTF
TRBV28,CASSFDRSGNTIYF
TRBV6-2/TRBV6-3,CASSASLAGRSEQYF
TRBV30,CAWSVRLAVGNEQFF
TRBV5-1,CASSLAGLGFDEKLFF
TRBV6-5,CASSYSDTNGYTF
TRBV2,CASRAGTGNEQYF
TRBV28,CASSLSTGGGNSPLHF
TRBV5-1,CASSFLSGHIYEQYF
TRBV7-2,CASSEGLLPYEQYF
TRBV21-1,CASSIPPSGELFF
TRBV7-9,CASSPRAETEAFF